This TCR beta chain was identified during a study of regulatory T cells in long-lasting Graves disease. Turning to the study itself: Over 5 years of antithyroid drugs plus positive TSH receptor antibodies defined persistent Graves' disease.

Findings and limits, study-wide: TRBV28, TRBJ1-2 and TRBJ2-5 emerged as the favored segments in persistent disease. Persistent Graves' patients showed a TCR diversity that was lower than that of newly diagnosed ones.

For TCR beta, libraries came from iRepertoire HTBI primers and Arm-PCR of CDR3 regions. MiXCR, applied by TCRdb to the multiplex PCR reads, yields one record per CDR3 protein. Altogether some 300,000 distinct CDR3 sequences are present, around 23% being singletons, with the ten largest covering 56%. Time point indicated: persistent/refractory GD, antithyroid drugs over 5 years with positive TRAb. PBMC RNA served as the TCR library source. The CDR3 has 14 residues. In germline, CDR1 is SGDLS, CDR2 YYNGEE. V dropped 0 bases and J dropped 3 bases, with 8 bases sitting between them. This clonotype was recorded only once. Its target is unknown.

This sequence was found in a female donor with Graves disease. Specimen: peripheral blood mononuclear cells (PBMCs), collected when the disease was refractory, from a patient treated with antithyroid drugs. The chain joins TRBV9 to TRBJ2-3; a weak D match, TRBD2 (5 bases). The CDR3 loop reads CASSVERRTDTQYF. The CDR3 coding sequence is TGTGCCAGCAGCGTAGAAAGGAGGACAGATACGCAGTATTTT.